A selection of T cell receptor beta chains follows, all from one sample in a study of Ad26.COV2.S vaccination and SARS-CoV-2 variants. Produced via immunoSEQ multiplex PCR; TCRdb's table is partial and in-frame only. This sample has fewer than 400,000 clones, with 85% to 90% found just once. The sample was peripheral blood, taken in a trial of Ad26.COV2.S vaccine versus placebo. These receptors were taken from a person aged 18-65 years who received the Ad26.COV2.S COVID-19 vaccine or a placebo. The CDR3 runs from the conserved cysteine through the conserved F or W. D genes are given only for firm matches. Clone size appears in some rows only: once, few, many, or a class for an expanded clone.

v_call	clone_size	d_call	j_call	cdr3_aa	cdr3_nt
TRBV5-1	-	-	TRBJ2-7	CASSLFEGSGEQYF	TGCGCCAGCAGCTTGTTTGAGGGCTCGGGGGAGCAGTACTTC
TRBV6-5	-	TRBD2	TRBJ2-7	CASRPSGGEQYF	TGTGCCAGCAGGCCTAGCGGGGGCGAGCAGTACTTC
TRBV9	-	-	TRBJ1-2	CASSASGEGHYGYTF	TGTGCCAGCAGCGCATCCGGGGAGGGCCACTATGGCTACACCTTC
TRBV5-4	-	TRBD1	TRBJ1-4	CASSLPPGQGQGEKLFF	TGTGCCAGCAGCCTCCCACCGGGACAGGGACAGGGTGAAAAACTGTTTTTT
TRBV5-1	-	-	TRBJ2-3	CASSLTGTSTDTQYF	TGCGCCAGCAGCTTGACCGGGACTAGCACAGATACGCAGTATTTT
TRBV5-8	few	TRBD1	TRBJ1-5	CASSSGQGPPNQPQHF	TGTGCCAGCAGCTCAGGACAGGGTCCCCCCAATCAGCCCCAGCATTTT
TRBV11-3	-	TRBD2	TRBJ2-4	CASSRTSGNIQYF	TGTGCCAGCAGCCGGACTAGCGGAAACATTCAGTACTTC
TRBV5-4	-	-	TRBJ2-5	CASSLIGSRETQYF	TGTGCCAGCAGCTTGATAGGATCGAGAGAGACCCAGTACTTC
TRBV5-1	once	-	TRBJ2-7	CASSLGTDSYEQYF	TGCGCCAGCAGCTTGGGGACAGACTCCTACGAGCAGTACTTC
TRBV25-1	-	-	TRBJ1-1	CASSETRRVGTEAFF	TGTGCCAGCAGTGAAACGAGGAGGGTTGGAACTGAAGCTTTCTTT
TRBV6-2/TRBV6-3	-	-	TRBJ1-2	CASSWPPSNGYTF	TGTGCCAGCAGTTGGCCGCCCTCCAATGGCTACACCTTC
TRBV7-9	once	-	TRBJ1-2	CASSLLQENNNYGYTF	TGTGCCAGCAGCTTATTACAGGAAAATAATAACTATGGCTACACCTTC
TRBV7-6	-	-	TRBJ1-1	CASSLDVGGNTEAFF	TGTGCCAGCAGCTTAGATGTGGGGGGGAACACTGAAGCTTTCTTT
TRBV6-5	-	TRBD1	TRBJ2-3	CASSPGTASTDTQYF	TGTGCCAGCAGCCCCGGGACAGCGAGCACAGATACGCAGTATTTT
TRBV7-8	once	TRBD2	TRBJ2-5	CASSLLAGEGEAQYF	TGTGCCAGCAGCCTACTAGCGGGCGAGGGGGAGGCCCAGTACTTC
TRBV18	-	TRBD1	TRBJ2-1	CASSPPGQGAINEQFF	TGTGCCAGCTCACCACCGGGCCAGGGGGCGATCAATGAGCAGTTCTTC
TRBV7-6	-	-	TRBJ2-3	CASSLSGTDTQYF	TGTGCCAGCAGCTTGTCGGGCACAGATACGCAGTATTTT
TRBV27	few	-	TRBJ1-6	CASSLGESSPLHF	TGTGCCAGCAGTTTGGGAGAAAGTTCACCCCTCCACTTT
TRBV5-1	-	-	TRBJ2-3	CASSLARDTQYF	TGCGCCAGCAGCTTGGCCAGGGATACGCAGTATTTT
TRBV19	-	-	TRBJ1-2	CASSIGLDGYTF	TGTGCCAGTAGTATAGGGTTGGATGGCTACACCTTC
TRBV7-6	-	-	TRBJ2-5	CASSYQETQYF	TGTGCCAGCAGCTACCAAGAGACCCAGTACTTC
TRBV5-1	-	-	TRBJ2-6	CASSLGGLSGANVLTF	TGCGCCAGCAGCTTGGGGGGCCTATCTGGGGCCAACGTCCTGACTTTC